This T cell receptor (beta chain) was sequenced in a study of OX40 agonist ivuxolimab in advanced cancers. The overall study: Partial responses occurred in Three dose-escalation patients, one with hepatocellular carcinoma and two with cutaneous melanoma.

The germline CDR1 and CDR2 sequences are SGDLS and YYNGEE. V lost 4 bases and J 0 bases, leaving 14 bases between the germline ends. This CDR3 contains 15 residues. Libraries were prepared by immunoSEQ multiplex PCR; TCRdb keeps only in-frame clonotypes and omits some of them. The data show 55,000 to 70,000 clones, less than 90% seen once. General study findings and limits: The specificity for antigen of the expanded peripheral T cells was not determined. More expanded clones were found, on average, in CD8+ than in CD4+ T cells.

For this clone: No antigen is known for it.

The sequence was collected from an adult with an advanced solid tumor such as melanoma, head and neck, liver or kidney cancer. The chain joins TRBV9 to TRBJ2-7, with D possibly matching TRBD2 (6 bases). The source was CD4+ or CD8+ T cells sorted from blood, collected in a trial of the OX40 agonist ivuxolimab. CDR3 region: CASSRGTRTSYEQYF. The CDR3 DNA reads as TGTGCCAGCAGCCGGGGGACTCGTACCTCCTACGAGCAGTACTTC. Complete variable domain (other parts from reference TRBV9 and TRBJ2-7): DSGVTQTPKHLITATGQRVTLRCSPRSGDLSVYWYQQSLDQGLQFLIQYYNGEERAKGNILERFSAQQFPDLHSELNLSSLELGDSALYFCASSRGTRTSYEQYFGPGTRLTVT.